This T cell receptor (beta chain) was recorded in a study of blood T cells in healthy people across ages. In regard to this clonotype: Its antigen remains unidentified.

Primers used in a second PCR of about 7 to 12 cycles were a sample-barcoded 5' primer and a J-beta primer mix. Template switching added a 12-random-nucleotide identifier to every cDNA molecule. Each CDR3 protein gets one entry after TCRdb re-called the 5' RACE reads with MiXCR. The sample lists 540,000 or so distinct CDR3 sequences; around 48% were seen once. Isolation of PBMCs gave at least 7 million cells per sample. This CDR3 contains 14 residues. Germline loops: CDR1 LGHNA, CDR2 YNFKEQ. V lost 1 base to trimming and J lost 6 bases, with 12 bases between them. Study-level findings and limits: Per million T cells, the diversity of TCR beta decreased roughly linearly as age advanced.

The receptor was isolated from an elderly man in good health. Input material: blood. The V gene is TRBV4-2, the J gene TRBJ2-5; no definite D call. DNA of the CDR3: TGTGCCAGCAGCCAAGGGGTCACGGTAAAGACCCAGTACTTC. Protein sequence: CASSQGVTVKTQYF.